This TCR beta chain derives from a study of OX40 agonist ivuxolimab in advanced cancers. Regarding the study in general: The costimulatory receptor OX40 (CD134) was targeted by ivuxolimab, a fully human IgG2 agonistic monoclonal antibody. Intravenous ivuxolimab was administered to patients every 2 weeks at six dose levels: 0.01, 0.1, 0.3, 1.5, 3 and 10 mg/kg. Of the approximately 54 dose-escalation patients, hepatocellular carcinoma was present in roughly 19, melanoma in around 15, renal cell carcinoma in 9 and head and neck cancer in 9. A male proportion of 75% to 85% and a mean age of 60 years, ranging from about 23 to 90, were recorded for the dose-escalation cohort. Patients were allowed to have had prior anti-PD-1, anti-PD-L1 or anti-CTLA-4 therapy, and around 43% of the dose-escalation patients had been treated with checkpoint inhibitors. Partial responses occurred in three dose-escalation patients, of whom one had hepatocellular carcinoma and two had cutaneous melanoma. Peripheral TCRbeta sequencing was intended to test whether TCR sequence diversity was altered and clonal T-cell expansion was caused by ivuxolimab. The monotherapy dose-escalation portion (N of about 52 patients) of the phase I ivuxolimab trial is reported in the paper. On the study overall, not on this receptor specifically: After ivuxolimab, CD8+ T cells had more expanded clones than CD4+ T cells on average. In the 0.1-3.0 mg/kg groups, partial responders were among the patients with the lowest normalized peripheral clonal expansion, particularly in CD8+ T cells. At doses of 0.1 to 3.0 mg/kg, clonal expansion of both CD4+ and CD8+ blood T cells was observed from baseline to week 6. Antigen specificity was not determined for the clonally expanded peripheral T cells. Low levels of normalized T-cell clonal expansion were also shown by some nonresponding patients.

Patients with autoimmune disease history or receiving systemic immunosuppression were excluded from the trial. Peripheral blood for TCR sequencing was collected from all dose cohorts at baseline, on cycle 4 day 1, and on cycle 7 day 1. Samples came from an open-label, multicenter, first-in-human phase I dose-escalation trial of ivuxolimab. Adults with locally advanced or metastatic head and neck squamous cell, hepatocellular, melanoma or renal cell carcinoma were enrolled in the trial. CD4+ and CD8+ T cells were sorted separately from peripheral blood before TCR sequencing. For sequencing of the TCRbeta CDR3 region, genomic DNA was extracted from the sorted cells. The immunoSEQ Assay was used to sequence the TCRbeta CDR3 regions. TCRdb carries this immuneACCESS record with in-frame sequences only. Its versions omit some clonotypes, under half of them owing to an unresolved V gene in the studies checked, with the rest unexplained. The sample yields roughly 66,000 clones; around 83% were counted once. The ten most abundant clones make up roughly 0.4% of the sample.

From a lookup of the germline V gene, CDR1 and CDR2 are KGHSH and LQKENI. From the cysteine up to the phenylalanine, the CDR3 has a length of 13 residues. The kept DNA is CDR3 alone, 39 bases in frame from the first base. V is clipped by 10 bases and J by 2 bases, and the sequence between their germline boundaries is 14 bases long. With regard to this clone: It has no known antigen specificity. No much larger clone is present one base from it, and per-base qualities are unavailable.

The chain links TRBV18 with TRBJ1-1; there is no confident call for the D gene. The sample here was CD4+ or CD8+ T cells sorted from blood, taken in a trial of the OX40 agonist ivuxolimab. This receptor was taken from an adult with an advanced solid tumor such as melanoma, head and neck, liver or kidney cancer. The base sequence is TGTGCCACCCGTGGGGAGGGAAACACTGAAGCTTTCTTT. It codes for CATRGEGNTEAFF.